This T cell receptor (beta chain) comes out of a study of T cells after yellow fever vaccination. The germline gives CDR1 LGHDT, CDR2 YNNKEL (reference sequence). V lost 1 base to trimming and J lost 4 bases, with 8 bases between them. The CDR3 spans 14 residues. TCRdb itself ran the 5' RACE reads through MiXCR, one entry per CDR3 protein. The sample lists about 75,000 distinct CDR3 sequences, more than 5.5% seen once, with approximately 28% in the top ten. This clonotype appeared many times. This TCR derives from a man younger than 35 who received the YFV17D yellow fever vaccine. The chain carries TRBV3-1 and TRBJ2-1; D unclear. The sample was CD8+ T cells sorted from PBMCs, taken 9 to 11 days after the first yellow fever vaccination. DNA of the CDR3: TGTGCCAGCAGCCAAGTTTCCTATTACAATGAGCAGTTCTTC. Translation gives CASSQVSYYNEQFF.